What follows is one TCR beta chain and its context. The target of this receptor is not known. Base qualities are not recorded, but no much larger clone differs from it by a single base. Here V drops 2 bases and J drops 1 base, and the junction holds 2 bases not matched to any gene. CDR1 LGHDT and CDR2 YNNKEL are derived from the germline V gene (reference sequence). The CDR3 starts with the cysteine, ends with the phenylalanine, and has 15 residues. The CDR3 DNA has 45 bases and is translated from base 1. Sequencing instrument: Illumina HiSeq 2500. TCR beta libraries were prepared by quantitative 5'-RACE with molecular barcodes. In the source study's methods: Disease-linked TCR variants were identified with a new computational method built on a probabilistic model of VDJ rearrangement. TCRdb reanalyzed the raw reads on its own, using fastp at Q25 for trimming and MiXCR for clone calling, and kept in-frame beta chains. Each entry merges the rows of one CDR3 protein and shows their most common DNA and genes. The V and J calls follow TCRdb's processing rather than the paper's. This sample comprises about 170,000 distinct CDR3 sequences, approximately 16% of them detected only once. Approximately 8% of the sample goes to the ten largest clones.

This sample is part of a study of CD8 T cells in ankylosing spondylitis (dated by TCRdb to about 2017). Turning to the overall study: The study profiled T cell receptor beta repertoires in healthy donors and ankylosing spondylitis patients to find disease-linked TCR variants. The full study cohort was made up of about 24 ankylosing spondylitis patients and fewer than 120 healthy donors. Peripheral blood samples were taken, and synovial fluid was additionally collected from ankylosing spondylitis patients.

Broad study findings and their caveats: According to the report, matched synovial fluid samples from ankylosing spondylitis patients were significantly enriched for the disease-linked clones. A TCR beta motif made up of several highly homologous amino acid variants appeared to be characteristic of blood from ankylosing spondylitis patients. Some motif variants were previously reported in synovial fluid and blood of reactive arthritis patients, suggesting common disease-initiation mechanisms. The disease-linked clones showed a CD8+ phenotype and occurred at relatively low frequencies in peripheral blood.

This receptor chain uses TRBV3-1 and TRBJ2-4; 7 junctional bases match TRBD2. The sample was blood, either unsorted or a sorted T cell fraction (not recorded which). The sequence derives from a male donor with ankylosing spondylitis or in good health (not recorded which). The CDR3 loop reads CASSQPGGAKNIQYF. The nucleotide sequence is TGTGCCAGCAGCCAACCGGGAGGCGCCAAAAACATTCAGTACTTC.